This T cell receptor beta chain was documented in a study of blood T cell repertoires in COVID-19. Across the whole study: From the United States, Italy and Spain came samples of acute and convalescent COVID-19. PBMCs, B-cell-depleted T cells, or T cells provided the cDNA or gDNA that made up the material.

Per the original methods: Amplifying reference gene primers gave estimates of nucleated cell counts. Libraries were prepared by immunoSEQ multiplex PCR; TCRdb keeps only in-frame clonotypes and omits some of them. That table gives V, J and clone size, and the DNA gave D and trimming. The sample lists under 100,000 clones, approximately 81% occurring once. The V gene's germline CDR1 is SGHRS and CDR2 YFSETQ. The CDR3 spans 13 residues. Trimming took off 0 bases at V and 5 bases at J, with 8 bases between the two ends. The V gene is TRBV5-1, the J gene TRBJ1-2; the D is unclear. The sample comprised peripheral blood. The source is an elderly man with active or convalescent COVID-19. The CDR3 reads CASSLESGYGYTF. Here the CDR3 DNA reads TGCGCCAGCAGCTTGGAATCGGGGTATGGCTACACCTTC.